This TCR beta chain was sequenced in a study of cytomegalovirus exposure and HLA in healthy donors. 13 Jbeta primers and 60 Vbeta primers were used for the PCR. Data came from immunoSEQ multiplex PCR; TCRdb stores just in-frame clones and leaves some out. The sample holds under 200,000 clones, around 83% seen once. What was sequenced was PBMCs. This TCR was recovered from a male donor in good health and CMV-seropositive.

This chain's CDR3 is CASSLAGQGGYEQYF. The CDR3 region has the DNA TGTGCCAGCAGCTTAGCGGGACAGGGGGGGTACGAGCAGTACTTC. The chain joins TRBV7-2 to TRBJ2-7; 11 bases are shared with TRBD1. CDR3 length: 15 amino acids. The V segment lost 0 bases and the J segment 4 bases; nucleotides outside the gene matches: 2. Germline lookup yields CDR1 SGHTA and CDR2 FQGNSA.